These T cell receptor beta chains were read from a single sample in a study of human versus mouse CDR3 diversity and MHC coevolution. Clones were read by immunoSEQ multiplex PCR, and TCRdb kept only the in-frame ones, dropping some. The data contain about 83,000 clones, approximately 90% of them seen just once; the ten biggest clones take up around 0.15%. The sample comprised naive CD4+ T cells from blood. The receptors shown here come from a person aged 30-69 years in good health. Both conserved end residues are part of each CDR3. D genes are given only for firm matches. For some rows the clone size is stated as once, few or many, or as a class when expanded; others skip it.

>TRBJ1-2|TRBD1|TRBV18|NA
TGTGCCAGCTCACCGGGACAGGGGTTTACTAACTATGGCTACACCTTC
CASSPGQGFTNYGYTF
>TRBJ1-3|TRBD1|TRBV19|few
TGTGCCAGTAGGATGGGACAGACCTCTGGAAACACCATATATTTT
CASRMGQTSGNTIYF
>TRBJ1-1|NA|TRBV2|NA
TGTGCCAGCACTGGTGGGGACATAGGAGAAGCTTTCTTT
CASTGGDIGEAFF
>TRBJ2-3|NA|TRBV15|NA
TGTGCCACCAGCAGACGGGCAGATACGCAGTATTTT
CATSRRADTQYF
>TRBJ2-1|NA|TRBV29-1|NA
TGCAGCGTTGAATTAGGAAACAGGGTGAGTGAGCAGTTCTTC
CSVELGNRVSEQFF
>TRBJ1-2|TRBD1|TRBV6-5|NA
TGTGCCAGTTCTGACAGGGGGGAGGGCTATGGCTACACCTTC
CASSDRGEGYGYTF
>TRBJ2-3|NA|TRBV30|NA
TGTGCCCTCACTTTGGGGGCGAGGGGCACAGATACGCAGTATTTT
CALTLGARGTDTQYF
>TRBJ2-3|NA|TRBV7-3|NA
TGTGCCAGCAGCTTAGCCCACACGGATACGCAGTATTTT
CASSLAHTDTQYF
>TRBJ2-2|TRBD2|TRBV7-3|NA
TGTGCCAGCAGCCACCTAGCGGGGGGGCCGAACACCGGGGAGCTGTTTTTT
CASSHLAGGPNTGELFF
>TRBJ2-7|TRBD2|TRBV28|NA
TGTGCCAGCGTAGCGGGGACTGTCGGAGAGCAGTACTTC
CASVAGTVGEQYF
>TRBJ1-5|TRBD1|TRBV7-9|NA
TGTGCCAGCAGCTTGGACCCCGGACAGGGCCACAATCAGCCCCAGCATTTT
CASSLDPGQGHNQPQHF
>TRBJ1-1|NA|TRBV6-1|NA
TGTGCCAGCAGTGGGGAGAGGGCCAGGGGTCTGAACACTGAAGCTTTCTTT
CASSGERARGLNTEAFF
>TRBJ2-2|NA|TRBV27|NA
TGTGCCAGCAGTTTACAGGGTTTCGCCGGGGAGCTGTTTTTT
CASSLQGFAGELFF
>TRBJ1-2|TRBD1|TRBV30|NA
TGTGCCTGGACCCCCGGGACAGCCTCTAACTATGGCTACACCTTC
CAWTPGTASNYGYTF
>TRBJ2-7|TRBD1|TRBV7-3|NA
TGTGCCAGCAGCCTACTACCGGGGACAGGGATCCACGAGCAGTACTTC
CASSLLPGTGIHEQYF
>TRBJ2-7|TRBD1|TRBV9|once
TGTGCCAGCAGCCCCCGGACAGGGGTCGCCTACGAGCAGTACTTC
CASSPRTGVAYEQYF
>TRBJ2-7|TRBD1|TRBV10-3|NA
TGTGCCATCAGGATAGGGACAGGTTCCTACGAGCAGTACTTC
CAIRIGTGSYEQYF
>TRBJ1-2|TRBD1|TRBV7-3|NA
TGTGCCAGCAGCTTAACGGGGACAGGGACCTATGGCTACACCTTC
CASSLTGTGTYGYTF
>TRBJ2-3|NA|TRBV4-2|NA
TGTGCCAGCAGCCGTCTAGCGTCAGATACGCAGTATTTT
CASSRLASDTQYF
>TRBJ2-2|TRBD2|TRBV5-1|NA
TGCGCCAGCAGCTTGAACGGACTAGCGGGAGGGCGAGGGACCGGGGAGCTGTTTTTT
CASSLNGLAGGRGTGELFF
>TRBJ2-2|NA|TRBV28|NA
TGTGCCAGCAGTTTGGAGAGCGGGGAGCTGTTTTTT
CASSLESGELFF
>TRBJ2-3|NA|TRBV2|NA
TGTGCCAGCAGTGACAGGCTAGCGTTACCAGATACGCAGTATTTT
CASSDRLALPDTQYF
>TRBJ2-7|TRBD2|TRBV27|NA
TGTGCCAGCAGTTACCTTGTGGGTAGCGGGGCCTCCTACGAGCAGTACTTC
CASSYLVGSGASYEQYF
>TRBJ2-3|TRBD2|TRBV19|NA
TGTGCCAGTAGGAGAACCGGGACTAGCGGGACAGATACGCAGTATTTT
CASRRTGTSGTDTQYF
>TRBJ1-2|NA|TRBV2|NA
TGTGCCAGCAGTGGGTATCAGGGGCAGAGCTCTGGCTACACCTTC
CASSGYQGQSSGYTF
>TRBJ2-5|TRBD2|TRBV30|NA
TGTGCCTCGACTAGCGGGGGGAAAGAGACCCAGTACTTC
CASTSGGKETQYF
>TRBJ1-2|TRBD1|TRBV18|NA
TGTGCCAGCTCAGGGGACAGGTCTAACTATGGCTACACCTTC
CASSGDRSNYGYTF
>TRBJ1-5|TRBD1|TRBV10-1|NA
TGCGCCAGCAACGGCAGGGGGCCAAATCAGCCCCAGCATTTT
CASNGRGPNQPQHF
>TRBJ1-5|NA|TRBV6-1|NA
TGTGCCAGCAGTGAATCCCCCTGGGCATACAATCAGCCCCAGCATTTT
CASSESPWAYNQPQHF
>TRBJ2-6|NA|TRBV28|NA
TGTGCCAGCAGTCGGGGTGGAGGGGCCAACGTCCTGACTTTC
CASSRGGGANVLTF
>TRBJ2-7|TRBD1|TRBV5-6|NA
TGTGCCAGCAGCTTGATCCCATTCCCCCGGGACAGGGTGGGGGAGCAGTACTTC
CASSLIPFPRDRVGEQYF
>TRBJ1-5|NA|TRBV9|NA
TGTGCCAGCAGCTCTCAATCTACAGACCAGCCCCAGCATTTT
CASSSQSTDQPQHF
>TRBJ2-5|NA|TRBV6-1|NA
TGTGCCAGCAGTGAAGGCCCTATCAGGGGAGAGACCCAGTACTTC
CASSEGPIRGETQYF
>TRBJ1-2|NA|TRBV19|NA
TGTGCCAGTATTCAGGGAAACTATGGCTACACCTTC
CASIQGNYGYTF
>TRBJ2-7|TRBD2|TRBV6-5|NA
TGTGCCAGCAGTTCCAACCTGCGGGAGGCCTCCTACGAGCAGTACTTC
CASSSNLREASYEQYF
>TRBJ2-7|NA|TRBV4-2|NA
TGTGCCAGCAGCCACGGTCTCCGGGAGAGGCCCTACGAGCAGTACTTC
CASSHGLRERPYEQYF
>TRBJ2-4|TRBD2|TRBV27|NA
TGTGCCAGCACCTCGGGGGGGTTAGCCAAAAACATTCAGTACTTC
CASTSGGLAKNIQYF
>TRBJ1-6|TRBD1|TRBV28|NA
TGTGCCAGCAGCCCCCCGGGACAGGGCATTTCACCCCTCCACTTT
CASSPPGQGISPLHF
>TRBJ1-5|TRBD1|TRBV28|NA
TGTGCCAGCAGGACGGGACAGGGGATTAATCAGCCCCAGCATTTT
CASRTGQGINQPQHF
>TRBJ2-7|TRBD1|TRBV10-1|NA
TGCGCCAGCAGCAGGACAGGGGGAATATACGAGCAGTACTTC
CASSRTGGIYEQYF
>TRBJ1-2|NA|TRBV18|NA
TGTGCCAGCTCACCGACAAAAGCTAACTATGGCTACACCTTC
CASSPTKANYGYTF
>TRBJ2-2|NA|TRBV19|NA
TGTGCCAGTAGTATTGGCAGGGTGAGAACCGGGGAGCTGTTTTTT
CASSIGRVRTGELFF
>TRBJ1-5|NA|TRBV4-1|few
TGCGCCAGCAGCCAAGAGAGGGATCAGCCCCAGCATTTT
CASSQERDQPQHF
>TRBJ1-1|NA|TRBV6-1|NA
TGTGCCAGCAGTGTTCGGTGGACTGAAGCTTTCTTT
CASSVRWTEAFF
>TRBJ2-5|NA|TRBV5-6|NA
TGTGCCAGCAGCACAGGGGCGGGATTGGCCCTGAGAGAGACCCAGTACTTC
CASSTGAGLALRETQYF
>TRBJ2-2|NA|TRBV18|NA
TGTGCCAGCTCACCACGAAGCGAGTACACCGGGGAGCTGTTTTTT
CASSPRSEYTGELFF
>TRBJ2-7|TRBD1|TRBV5-8|NA
TGTGCCAGCAGCGGGGGGACAGGGGGGATCTACGAGCAGTACTTC
CASSGGTGGIYEQYF
>TRBJ1-2|TRBD1|TRBV6-5|NA
TGTGCCAGCAGGCAACTCACAGGGGAGAGCTATGGCTACACCTTC
CASRQLTGESYGYTF
>TRBJ2-1|NA|TRBV7-9|NA
TGTGCCAGCAGCCTGAAGAAACTAGTTCGGGAGCAGTTCTTC
CASSLKKLVREQFF
>TRBJ2-4|NA|TRBV25-1|NA
TGTGCCAGCAGTGAATATGAGTTTCGGGATCCCAAAAACATTCAGTACTTC
CASSEYEFRDPKNIQYF
>TRBJ1-2|NA|TRBV2|NA
TGTGCCAGCACTTTGACCGACTTCTATGGCTACACCTTC
CASTLTDFYGYTF
>TRBJ1-5|NA|TRBV10-1|few
TGCGCCAGCAGCAGGGTTAGCAATCAGCCCCAGCATTTT
CASSRVSNQPQHF
>TRBJ1-1|NA|TRBV6-1|NA
TGTGCCAGCAGTGAAGCTGACAGTCACACTGAAGCTTTCTTT
CASSEADSHTEAFF